This TCR beta chain was recovered during a study of blood T cell repertoires in COVID-19. The assay was immunoSEQ multiplex PCR, and TCRdb's table has in-frame clones only and misses some. Of 300,000 to 400,000 clones listed, around 90% are singletons. V gave up 9 bases and J gave up 6 bases; unmatched junction bases: 5. The germline V gene encodes CDR1 SGHAT and CDR2 FQNNGV. The CDR3 runs 12 residues. The sample comprised PBMCs or T cells enriched from blood (not recorded which). The rearrangement joins TRBV11-2 to TRBJ2-1, with 7 bases aligning to TRBD1. The sequence was collected from a young woman who had recovered from COVID-19. The CDR3 DNA sequence: TGTGCCAGGGGGGCAGGGGGCAATGAGCAGTTCTTC. Protein sequence: CARGAGGNEQFF.